This T cell receptor beta chain was documented in a study of T cell responses to AZD1222 COVID-19 vaccine. The CDR3 is 14 residues long. The V gene's germline CDR1 is ENHRY and CDR2 SYGVKD. The junction had 9 bases not matched to a gene; V was cut back by 3 bases and J by 7 bases. Measured with immunoSEQ multiplex PCR; TCRdb has only the in-frame clones, and not every one. Counted here are more than 150,000 clones, around 94% occurring once; the ten biggest clones make up about 10%. Sequenced material: peripheral blood, taken on day 0 of AZD1222 vaccination. The rearrangement joins TRBV10-3 to TRBJ2-7; 7 nucleotides match TRBD2. This TCR came from an adult in good health. The CDR3: CAISDGGGPGEQYF. In DNA, the CDR3 is TGTGCCATCAGTGATGGGGGAGGGCCAGGGGAGCAGTACTTC.